A single sample gave rise to the 11 T cell receptor beta chains below, sequenced in a study of tumor-infiltrating lymphocytes in primary liver carcinoma. It was from approximately 20-30 mg of unsorted bulk tissue that RNA and DNA were co-extracted. Making TCR beta cDNA involved 400 to 600 ng total RNA and a constant-region primer. Slightly modified ARM-PCR served as the procedure for the TCR beta libraries. These libraries came from three rounds of nested multiplex PCR. With TRBV1-TRBV30 forward primers and a C-beta reverse primer, the first two PCR rounds were run for 10 to 11 cycles each. TCRdb used MiXCR to reprocess the multiplex PCR reads, holding one entry per CDR3 protein. Of more than 95,000 distinct CDR3 sequences detected, 60% to 80% appear once; the ten largest clones hold 7.5% to 9%. The sequenced material came from liver tumor tissue from sampling region 3. Subset reported: tumor region T3, left-lateral pole. These receptor sequences come from a woman in her sixties with primary liver carcinoma and hepatitis B virus infection.

About this clonotype itself: At one end, the junction sequence differs from germline, possibly due to a read error. The J gene is TRBJ2-5, the V gene TRBV11-3, with D perhaps TRBD2 (6 bases). The CDR3 contains 15 residues. Per germline, CDR1 SGHNT and CDR2 YENEEA. The CDR3 loop is CASSLRTCGEETQYF. DNA of the CDR3: TGTGCTAGCAGCTTGAGGACTTGCGGGGAAGAGACCCAGTACTTC.

Turning to this clonotype: This may be a read error: a much more frequent sequence differs by one nucleotide. The gene calls are TRBV29-1 and TRBJ2-3; 7 positions agree with TRBD2. Germline V gives CDR1 SQVTM, CDR2 ANQGSEA. This CDR3 is built from 14 residues. V trimming: 8 bases; J trimming: 5 bases; junction bases outside the gene matches: 13. The CDR3 DNA is TGCAGCATGGGAGGCGGGAGTGGCGGAGATACGCAGTATTTT. Its translation is CSMGGGSGGDTQYF.

This clonotype showed up many times. The chain couples TRBV7-8 to TRBJ1-6; 10 bases are shared with TRBD1. J lost 6 bases, V lost 5 bases, and 4 bases had no gene match. The CDR3 covers 15 residues. CDR1 SGHVS and CDR2 FQNEAQ come from the germline V gene. This CDR3 is CASSPRDRGNSPLHF. CDR3 sequence (DNA): TGTGCCAGCAGCCCCCGGGACAGGGGTAATTCACCCCTCCACTTT.

This sequence joins TRBV7-8 and TRBJ2-1; 11 nucleotides line up with TRBD2. The CDR3 extends over 17 amino acids. Germline V gene sequence: CDR1 SGHVS, CDR2 FQNEAQ. CDR3 amino acids: CESSLSPSGRIRNEQFF. CDR3 DNA sequence: TGTGAGAGCAGCTTGTCCCCTAGCGGGAGGATTAGGAATGAGCAGTTCTTC.

This clonotype appeared many times. The chain employs TRBV7-9 and TRBJ2-1; the match to TRBD2 covers 8 bases. Germline CDR1 is SEHNR and CDR2 is FQNEAQ (reference sequence). J lost 5 bases, V lost 2 bases, and 5 bases had no gene match. The CDR3 spans 15 residues. The CDR3 region has the DNA TGTGCCAGCAGCTTATTCGGGAGGGGCGACAATGAGCAGTTCTTC. Encoded protein: CASSLFGRGDNEQFF.

Comments on this clonotype: The CDR3 carries no conserved terminal phenylalanine or tryptophan, so it likely arises from a read error. The gene calls are TRBV11-2 and TRBJ2-4; 14 bases match TRBD2. Germline-derived CDR1 and CDR2 are SGHAT and FQNNGV. The CDR3 spans 19 residues. The CDR3 DNA is TGTACCAGCAGCCCTCGACTAGCGGGAGGGCCTCGTATCGAAAACATTCAGTACTCC. Encoded protein: CTSSPRLAGGPRIENIQYS.

To note about this clonotype: A read error is likely, as this CDR3 ends without the conserved phenylalanine or tryptophan. It is unclear where the CDR3 begins or ends on the DNA, so no DNA is shown, and the CDR3 is as TCRdb lists it. This rearrangement joins TRBV29-1 to TRBJ1-1; no check of the table's D call, TRBD1, against the DNA was made. Germline CDR1 and CDR2: SQVTM and ANQGSEA. The CDR3 is 13 amino acids long, termini counted. The CDR3 sequence is CSARDRVYSETFL.

The genes are TRBV4-1 and TRBJ2-3; weak D call: TRBD1 (6 bases). This CDR3 spans 17 amino acids. Per the germline V gene, CDR1 is MGHRA and CDR2 is YSYEKL. V lost 3 bases to trimming and J lost 5 bases, with 21 bases between them. For the CDR3, the DNA is TGCGCCAGCAGCCAGGTTCCATTATGTGGGGACATAGATACGCAGTATTTT. Protein: CASSQVPLCGDIDTQYF.

This chain links TRBV29-1 with TRBJ2-3; 12 nucleotides line up with TRBD2. Germline lookup yields CDR1 SQVTM and CDR2 ANQGSEA. This CDR3 region has 17 residues. J was trimmed by 4 bases and V by 5 bases; bases with no gene match: 13. CDR3 amino acids: CSVKGGSLAGGPDTQYF. CDR3 nucleotides: TGCAGCGTTAAAGGGGGTAGCCTAGCGGGAGGGCCAGATACGCAGTATTTT.

The chain joins TRBV11-3 to TRBJ2-2, with D possibly matching TRBD2 (6 bases). V was clipped by 7 bases and J by 6 bases, with 15 bases between them. Germline CDR1 is SGHNT and CDR2 is YENEEA. This CDR3 has 14 residues. The chain's CDR3 is CASNLARRAGELFF. Here the CDR3 DNA reads TGTGCCAGCAACTTGGCTAGGAGGGCCGGGGAGCTGTTTTTT.

Concerning this clonotype itself: A junction boundary mismatches the germline segment, possibly from a read error. This chain joins TRBV29-1 and TRBJ1-1, with a possible D match to TRBD1 (5 bases). The V gene's germline CDR1 is SQVTM and CDR2 ANQGSEA. There are 17 residues in the CDR3. The DNA for the CDR3 is TGCAGCGTTTTCCTTCGGGGCAGAAGCCCCATGAACACCGAAGCTCTCTTT. This sequence encodes CSVFLRGRSPMNTEALF.